The present TCR beta chain was sequenced within a study of T cells in Graves' hyperthyroidism and ophthalmopathy. This clonotype has at least ten counts. The antigen is not known. Germline loops: CDR1 SGHNT, CDR2 YENEEA. Trimming left V 1 base short and J 5 bases short, with 3 bases between. This CDR3 contains 13 residues. TCR beta CDR3 sequences were amplified from RNA transcripts. First-round RT-PCR targeting the TCR CDR3 was performed with the HTBI primer set. Each CDR3 protein gets one entry after TCRdb re-called the multiplex PCR reads with MiXCR. The table lists around 440,000 distinct CDR3 sequences, about a sixth of them singletons. Overall study results and limits: Ophthalmopathy stood apart from stable hyperthyroidism in a 13 V-J model.

The chain combines TRBV11-3 with TRBJ1-6; no clear D. The origin of this receptor is a woman aged 18-30 years with Graves' hyperthyroidism. Sequenced input: blood. The CDR3 nucleotides are TGTGCCAGCAGCTTAGGCCATAATTCACCCCTCCACTTT. Its protein product is CASSLGHNSPLHF.